Listed below are T cell receptor beta chains from one sample, sequenced in a study of blood T cells in healthy people across ages. TCRdb itself ran the 5' RACE reads through MiXCR, one entry per CDR3 protein. The sample has around 320,000 distinct CDR3 sequences, roughly 26% seen once. The source material was blood. The receptors here all came from a woman in her 70s in good health. The CDR3 runs from the conserved cysteine through the conserved F or W. Fields, in order: D gene, clone size, V gene, J gene, CDR3 DNA, CDR3 protein. D genes are given only for firm matches. Clone size is shown for a subset of rows, as once, few, many or a class of expanded clone.

>TRBD1|-|TRBV6-2/TRBV6-3|TRBJ2-7
TGTGCCAGCAGTTACACAGGGGGCCACGAGCAGTACTTC
CASSYTGGHEQYF
>-|few|TRBV7-2|TRBJ1-4
TGTGCCAGCAGCTTATACGACGAAAAACTGTTTTTT
CASSLYDEKLFF
>TRBD2|-|TRBV5-1|TRBJ2-1
TGCGCCAGCAGCAGGAGCGGGGGCCTCTACAATGAGCAGTTCTTC
CASSRSGGLYNEQFF
>-|-|TRBV20-1|TRBJ1-2
TGCAGTGCTAGTCGGTCGTGGGGGCTGCCGGCAGGCTACACCTTC
CSASRSWGLPAGYTF
>-|once|TRBV7-6|TRBJ2-1
TGTGCCAGCAGCTTAGTGGGATCTAGAGTCGATGAGCAGTTCTTC
CASSLVGSRVDEQFF
>-|few|TRBV7-9|TRBJ2-5
TGTGCCAGCAGCCCCCTCTTCGCCCCGTTCCAAGAGACCCAGTACTTC
CASSPLFAPFQETQYF
>TRBD1|-|TRBV6-1|TRBJ1-1
TGTGCCAGCAGTGGGCCCGACAGGGTAAACACTGAAGCTTTCTTT
CASSGPDRVNTEAFF
>-|-|TRBV18|TRBJ1-1
TGTGCCAGCTCACCAGGGCAGGGTACGGGGACTGAAGCTTTCTTT
CASSPGQGTGTEAFF
>-|few|TRBV28|TRBJ2-7
TGTGCCAGCACCAAATTTCCCATCTCCTACGAGCAGTACTTC
CASTKFPISYEQYF
>TRBD1|-|TRBV2|TRBJ1-5
TGTGCCAGCAGTGATGAAGACAGGGCAATCAAGCCCCAGCATTTT
CASSDEDRAIKPQHF
>-|many|TRBV20-1|TRBJ2-1
TGCAGTGCTATTACCGGGAAACGGGGTGAGCAGTTCTTC
CSAITGKRGEQFF
>-|many|TRBV5-1|TRBJ2-3
TGCGCCAGCAGCCGGGACAGCACAGATACGCAGTATTTT
CASSRDSTDTQYF
>-|many|TRBV28|TRBJ2-5
TGTGCCAGCAGTTTATCGAGGGAGAGGAATGGTAGAGAGACCCAGTACTTC
CASSLSRERNGRETQYF
>TRBD1|-|TRBV12-3/TRBV12-4|TRBJ1-1
TGTGCCAGCAGCCGACAGGGGGCTGAAGCTTTCTTT
CASSRQGAEAFF
>-|many|TRBV20-1|TRBJ2-1
TGCAGTGCTCGACTAGATCCTGAGCAGTTCTTC
CSARLDPEQFF
>TRBD2|many|TRBV20-1|TRBJ2-7
TGCAGTGCTAGTTCCCCTAGCGGGACGGAGGAGCAGTACTTC
CSASSPSGTEEQYF
>-|-|TRBV12-3/TRBV12-4|TRBJ2-1
TGTGCCAGCAGTTTAGAGGGCGGTAGCTCCTACAATGAGCAGTTCTTC
CASSLEGGSSYNEQFF
>TRBD2|-|TRBV12-5|TRBJ2-1
TGTGCTAGTGGTCGACTAGCGGTATACAATGAGCAGTTCTTC
CASGRLAVYNEQFF
>TRBD2|-|TRBV20-1|TRBJ2-1
TGCAGTGCCGCACTAGCGGGAGGGCCCAATGAGCAGTTCTTC
CSAALAGGPNEQFF
>-|-|TRBV20-1|TRBJ1-1
TGCAGTGCTAGTTACAGGGTTAAGGGTGAAGCTTTCTTT
CSASYRVKGEAFF
>TRBD1|few|TRBV28|TRBJ1-5
TGTGCCAGCGAGGGGGCCGGGGGCAATCAGCCCCAGCATTTT
CASEGAGGNQPQHF
>-|-|TRBV7-3|TRBJ2-7
TGTGCCAGCAGCTTGGGGGCCCTCGGCTCCTACGAGCAGTACTTC
CASSLGALGSYEQYF
>-|-|TRBV29-1|TRBJ2-1
TGCAGCGTTGAAGACAATGAGCAGTTCTTC
CSVEDNEQFF
>TRBD2|-|TRBV20-1|TRBJ2-7
TGCAGTGCTAGAGCCCGAGGGGAGGGTTCCTACGAGCAGTACTTC
CSARARGEGSYEQYF
>-|few|TRBV10-1|TRBJ2-1
TGCGCCAGCAGTGGTCTAAATTTGGGGGAGCAGTTCTTC
CASSGLNLGEQFF
>-|few|TRBV12-3/TRBV12-4|TRBJ2-1
TGTGCCAGCAGTTTCCCACTTAATGAGCAGTTCTTC
CASSFPLNEQFF
>-|-|TRBV12-5|TRBJ1-1
TGTGCTAGTGGTTTGGTACTTCAGGCGGAGTCGAACACTGAAGCTTTCTTT
CASGLVLQAESNTEAFF
>TRBD2|few|TRBV27|TRBJ2-5
TGTGCCAGCCGTCTTAGACTAGCGGGAGGAAGCCAAGAGACCCAGTACTTC
CASRLRLAGGSQETQYF
>TRBD1|many|TRBV5-1|TRBJ1-4
TGCGCCAGCAGCGTGGGGACAGGGTCGCGCGAAAAACTGTTTTTT
CASSVGTGSREKLFF
>-|many|TRBV5-5|TRBJ2-7
TGTGCCAGCAGCTTGGGGGACGGACTCTACGAGCAGTACTTC
CASSLGDGLYEQYF
>-|many|TRBV10-3|TRBJ2-7
TGTGCCAGCGGAAGGTCCTACGAGCAGTACTTC
CASGRSYEQYF
>TRBD1|-|TRBV29-1|TRBJ2-7
TGCAGCGTTGCCGGGACAGCGAAATACGAGCAGTACTTC
CSVAGTAKYEQYF
>TRBD1|few|TRBV28|TRBJ2-3
TGTGCCAGCAAACCCGGACAGGGTAGTACAGATACGCAGTATTTT
CASKPGQGSTDTQYF
>-|-|TRBV9|TRBJ1-4
TGTGCCAGCAGCGTAGGCCGGTCAGCTAATGAAAAACTGTTTTTT
CASSVGRSANEKLFF
>TRBD2|-|TRBV7-2|TRBJ2-1
TGTGCCAGCAGCTTAGGCGGGACTAGCGGGAGACATGAGCAGTTCTTC
CASSLGGTSGRHEQFF
>-|many|TRBV3-1|TRBJ1-1
TGTGCCAGCAGCCACTTAGGGTCTGAAGCTTTCTTT
CASSHLGSEAFF
>-|-|TRBV21-1|TRBJ2-7
TGTGCCAGCAGCTCACTGGGGGGACAGGGGGCCTACGAGCAGTACTTC
CASSSLGGQGAYEQYF
>-|-|TRBV24-1|TRBJ2-1
TGTGCCACCAGTGATTCTACAGGGCCCTACAATGAGCAGTTCTTC
CATSDSTGPYNEQFF
>-|-|TRBV20-1|TRBJ1-2
TGCAGTGCTAGATCAGGGGTGGAGGGCTACACCTTC
CSARSGVEGYTF
>-|-|TRBV20-1|TRBJ2-5
TGCAGTGCGACATTGGGGGAGACCCAGTACTTC
CSATLGETQYF
>TRBD2|few|TRBV5-1|TRBJ2-7
TGCGCCAGCAGCTCAGCGGGATACTACGAGCAGTACTTC
CASSSAGYYEQYF
>-|few|TRBV12-3/TRBV12-4|TRBJ2-2
TGTGCCAGCAGTTTAAAGGTTACCGGGGAGCTGTTTTTT
CASSLKVTGELFF
>TRBD1|-|TRBV20-1|TRBJ2-3
TGCAGTGCCCCAGGGGACAGGGGCGAGATAGATACGCAGTATTTT
CSAPGDRGEIDTQYF
>-|-|TRBV20-1|TRBJ2-2
TGCAGTGCTAGGTTTAGCGGCACCGGGGAGCTGTTTTTT
CSARFSGTGELFF
>TRBD1|-|TRBV20-1|TRBJ1-3
TGCAGTGCTACCTCAGGGGGCGCCGGAAACACCATATATTTT
CSATSGGAGNTIYF
>TRBD1|few|TRBV20-1|TRBJ1-5
TGCAGTGCGCCCGACCAGGGGGCTACGCAGCCCCAGCATTTT
CSAPDQGATQPQHF
>TRBD1|-|TRBV7-9|TRBJ1-6
TGTGCCAGCAGCTTACAGACAGGGCCACCCCTCCACTTT
CASSLQTGPPLHF
>-|few|TRBV20-1|TRBJ2-5
TGCAGTGCTAGAGACCTCACTGAGACCCAGTACTTC
CSARDLTETQYF
>TRBD1|-|TRBV28|TRBJ1-4
TGTGCCGGCAGTTTACAGGGGGCGAGTGAAAAACTGTTTTTT
CAGSLQGASEKLFF
>-|few|TRBV6-2/TRBV6-3|TRBJ2-2
TGTGCCAGCACCAACCCCGGGAACACCGGGGAGCTGTTTTTT
CASTNPGNTGELFF
>-|-|TRBV5-1|TRBJ1-1
TGTGCCAGCAGATTCGGCTCAAGGGACACTGAAGCTTTCTTT
CASRFGSRDTEAFF
>TRBD1|-|TRBV20-1|TRBJ1-1
TGCAGTGCTAGAGATGGAAGACAGGGCTCGGCTGAAGCTTTCTTT
CSARDGRQGSAEAFF
>-|-|TRBV20-1|TRBJ2-7
TGCAGTGCTAGTCCGTCGACAGGCTACGCTCCGAATGGAAAGCAGTACTTC
CSASPSTGYAPNGKQYF
>TRBD1|few|TRBV3-1|TRBJ2-1
TGTGCCAGCAGCCGTACAGGGGCCCGTGAGCAGTTCTTC
CASSRTGAREQFF
>-|few|TRBV7-3|TRBJ2-1
TGTGCCGGCAGCTTAACTTTTTGGGAAAGGGACGGAGGGGGACGGAATGAGCAGTTCTTC
CAGSLTFWERDGGGRNEQFF
>-|many|TRBV24-1|TRBJ2-2
TGTGCCACCAGTGACTCCAATCAGAACGGGGAGCTGTTTTTT
CATSDSNQNGELFF
>-|-|TRBV6-6|TRBJ2-3
TGTGCCAGCAGTTACTCGATTCTGGTCACAGATACGCAGTATTTT
CASSYSILVTDTQYF
>-|-|TRBV4-3|TRBJ2-2
TGCGCCAGCAGCCAAGGAGGGTCGCTTACCGGGGAGCTGTTTTTT
CASSQGGSLTGELFF
>-|few|TRBV7-2|TRBJ1-2
TGTGCCAGCAGCTTAAGGGAGTATGGCTACACCTTC
CASSLREYGYTF